Below, 10 T cell receptor beta chains from the same sample are listed, as sequenced in a study of blood T cell repertoires in COVID-19. The table came from immunoSEQ multiplex PCR; TCRdb's copy has only in-frame clones and leaves some out. The data contain 100,000 to 150,000 clones, approximately 74% of them singletons. The source material was peripheral blood. These receptors were taken from a man older than 75 with COVID-19, enrolled during active disease.

This chain joins TRBV15 and TRBJ1-1; D gene unclear. The germline V gene encodes CDR1 LNHNV and CDR2 YYDKDF (reference sequence). Trimming removed 5 bases from V and 4 bases from J, with 17 bases in between. This CDR3 spans 15 amino acids. Written as DNA, the CDR3 is TGTGCCACCAGCCTACGAAGGTCTGAGGCCACTGAAGCTTTCTTT. This translates into CATSLRRSEATEAFF.

V is TRBV28 and J is TRBJ1-4; D remains ambiguous. V was cut by 1 base and J by 8 bases, with 8 bases left in between. The CDR3 covers 13 residues. Germline loops: CDR1 MDHEN, CDR2 SYDVKM. The CDR3 bases are TGTGCCAGCAGTTTATCCGCGGGGGAAAAACTGTTTTTT. It codes for CASSLSAGEKLFF.

This clone was recorded a few times. The chain uses TRBV11-1 and TRBJ2-3; 11 bases fit TRBD2. V was pared by 0 bases and J by 4 bases, with 3 bases of the junction left unmatched. CDR3 size: 16 residues. Per germline, CDR1 SGHAT and CDR2 FQDESV (reference sequence). The CDR3 DNA reads as TGTGCCAGCAGCTTAGCTAGCGGGAGGGGCGCAGATACGCAGTATTTT. Residues: CASSLASGRGADTQYF. The complete variable domain, with remaining parts taken from reference TRBV11-1 and TRBJ2-3, reads EAEVAQSPRYKITEKSQAVAFWCDPISGHATLYWYRQILGQGPELLVQFQDESVVDDSQLPKDRFSAERLKGVDSTLKIQPAELGDSAMYLCASSLASGRGADTQYFGPGTRLTVL.

The V call is TRBV6-6, the J call TRBJ1-1; D is ambiguous. Trimming took off 6 bases at V and 1 base at J, with 9 bases between the two ends. This CDR3 comprises 13 residues. From germline, CDR1 is MNHNY and CDR2 SVGAGI (reference sequence). CDR3 nucleotide sequence: TGTGCCAGCAGAACAGAGGGGAACACTGAAGCTTTCTTT. It yields the protein CASRTEGNTEAFF.

The chain carries TRBV5-1 and TRBJ1-1, with D hard to call. CDR1 SGHRS and CDR2 YFSETQ come from the germline V gene. The ends were cut back, 0 bases at V and 7 bases at J, with 10 bases in the middle. CDR3 length: 13 amino acids. The CDR3 here is CASSLGLQNEAFF. The CDR3 coding sequence is TGCGCCAGCAGCTTGGGACTCCAGAATGAAGCTTTCTTT.

This clone was found a few times. The V call is TRBV7-2, the J call TRBJ1-5; TRBD1 agrees at 9 bases. There are 17 residues in the CDR3. J lost 6 bases, V lost 5 bases, and 14 bases had no gene match. Germline V CDR1 and CDR2: SGHTA, FQGNSA. CDR3 DNA sequence: TGTGCCAGCAGCCCTGGGGTAGGGACAGGGATGAGTCAGCCCCAGCATTTT. Translating gives CASSPGVGTGMSQPQHF.

CDR3 residues: CASTPLGQGNEKLFF. DNA of the CDR3: TGTGCCAGCACCCCCCTGGGACAGGGCAATGAAAAACTGTTTTTT. The V and J genes are TRBV27 and TRBJ1-4, with 9 bases fitting TRBD1. The CDR3 has 15 amino acids. The trim removed 7 bases at V and 5 bases at J, leaving 8 bases unmatched. The germline V gene encodes CDR1 MNHEY and CDR2 SMNVEV (reference sequence). Using reference TRBV27 and TRBJ1-4 for the parts outside the CDR3, the full variable domain is EAQVTQNPRYLITVTGKKLTVTCSQNMNHEYMSWYRQDPGLGLRQIYYSMNVEVTDKGDVPEGYKVSRKEKRNFPLILESPSPNQTSLYFCASTPLGQGNEKLFFGSGTQLSVL.

The rearrangement links TRBV7-9 to TRBJ1-1; D might be TRBD1 (5 bases). V was pared by 6 bases and J by 5 bases, with 25 bases between. The CDR3 has 17 residues. CDR1 SEHNR and CDR2 FQNEAQ come from the germline V gene (reference sequence). The CDR3 sequence: CASSIRARGVGRTEAFF. DNA for the CDR3: TGTGCCAGCAGTATCAGGGCCCGTGGCGTCGGGAGAACTGAAGCTTTCTTT.

This chain links TRBV11-2 with TRBJ1-1; weak D call: TRBD1 (6 bases). The V end was cut by 0 bases, the J end by 4 bases, with 9 bases between. The length of the CDR3 is 14 residues. Germline CDR1 reads SGHAT; CDR2 reads FQNNGV. CDR3 region: CASSLDRGGTEAFF. CDR3 nucleotide sequence: TGTGCCAGCAGCTTAGATCGAGGGGGCACTGAAGCTTTCTTT.

This chain links TRBV15 with TRBJ1-4, with TRBD1 matching 8 bases. The CDR3 consists of 14 residues. V gave up 5 bases and J gave up 10 bases; unmatched junction bases: 9. Germline V gene data show CDR1 as LNHNV and CDR2 as YYDKDF (reference sequence). As DNA, the CDR3 is TGTGCCACCAGCCTACCTGGGACAGGCGGAAAACTGTTTTTT. This codes for CATSLPGTGGKLFF.